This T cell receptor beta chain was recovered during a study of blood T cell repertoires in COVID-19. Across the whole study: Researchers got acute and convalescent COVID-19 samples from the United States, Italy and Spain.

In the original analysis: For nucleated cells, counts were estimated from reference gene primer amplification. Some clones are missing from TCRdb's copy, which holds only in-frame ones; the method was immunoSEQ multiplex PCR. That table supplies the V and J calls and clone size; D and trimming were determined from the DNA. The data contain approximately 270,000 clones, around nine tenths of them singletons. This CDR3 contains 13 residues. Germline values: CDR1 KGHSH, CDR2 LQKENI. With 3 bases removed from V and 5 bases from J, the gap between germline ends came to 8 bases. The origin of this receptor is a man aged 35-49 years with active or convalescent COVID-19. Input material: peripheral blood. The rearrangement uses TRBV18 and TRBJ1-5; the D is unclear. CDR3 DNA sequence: TGTGCCAGCTCACCTTCGAGGGATCAGCCCCAGCATTTT. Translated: CASSPSRDQPQHF.